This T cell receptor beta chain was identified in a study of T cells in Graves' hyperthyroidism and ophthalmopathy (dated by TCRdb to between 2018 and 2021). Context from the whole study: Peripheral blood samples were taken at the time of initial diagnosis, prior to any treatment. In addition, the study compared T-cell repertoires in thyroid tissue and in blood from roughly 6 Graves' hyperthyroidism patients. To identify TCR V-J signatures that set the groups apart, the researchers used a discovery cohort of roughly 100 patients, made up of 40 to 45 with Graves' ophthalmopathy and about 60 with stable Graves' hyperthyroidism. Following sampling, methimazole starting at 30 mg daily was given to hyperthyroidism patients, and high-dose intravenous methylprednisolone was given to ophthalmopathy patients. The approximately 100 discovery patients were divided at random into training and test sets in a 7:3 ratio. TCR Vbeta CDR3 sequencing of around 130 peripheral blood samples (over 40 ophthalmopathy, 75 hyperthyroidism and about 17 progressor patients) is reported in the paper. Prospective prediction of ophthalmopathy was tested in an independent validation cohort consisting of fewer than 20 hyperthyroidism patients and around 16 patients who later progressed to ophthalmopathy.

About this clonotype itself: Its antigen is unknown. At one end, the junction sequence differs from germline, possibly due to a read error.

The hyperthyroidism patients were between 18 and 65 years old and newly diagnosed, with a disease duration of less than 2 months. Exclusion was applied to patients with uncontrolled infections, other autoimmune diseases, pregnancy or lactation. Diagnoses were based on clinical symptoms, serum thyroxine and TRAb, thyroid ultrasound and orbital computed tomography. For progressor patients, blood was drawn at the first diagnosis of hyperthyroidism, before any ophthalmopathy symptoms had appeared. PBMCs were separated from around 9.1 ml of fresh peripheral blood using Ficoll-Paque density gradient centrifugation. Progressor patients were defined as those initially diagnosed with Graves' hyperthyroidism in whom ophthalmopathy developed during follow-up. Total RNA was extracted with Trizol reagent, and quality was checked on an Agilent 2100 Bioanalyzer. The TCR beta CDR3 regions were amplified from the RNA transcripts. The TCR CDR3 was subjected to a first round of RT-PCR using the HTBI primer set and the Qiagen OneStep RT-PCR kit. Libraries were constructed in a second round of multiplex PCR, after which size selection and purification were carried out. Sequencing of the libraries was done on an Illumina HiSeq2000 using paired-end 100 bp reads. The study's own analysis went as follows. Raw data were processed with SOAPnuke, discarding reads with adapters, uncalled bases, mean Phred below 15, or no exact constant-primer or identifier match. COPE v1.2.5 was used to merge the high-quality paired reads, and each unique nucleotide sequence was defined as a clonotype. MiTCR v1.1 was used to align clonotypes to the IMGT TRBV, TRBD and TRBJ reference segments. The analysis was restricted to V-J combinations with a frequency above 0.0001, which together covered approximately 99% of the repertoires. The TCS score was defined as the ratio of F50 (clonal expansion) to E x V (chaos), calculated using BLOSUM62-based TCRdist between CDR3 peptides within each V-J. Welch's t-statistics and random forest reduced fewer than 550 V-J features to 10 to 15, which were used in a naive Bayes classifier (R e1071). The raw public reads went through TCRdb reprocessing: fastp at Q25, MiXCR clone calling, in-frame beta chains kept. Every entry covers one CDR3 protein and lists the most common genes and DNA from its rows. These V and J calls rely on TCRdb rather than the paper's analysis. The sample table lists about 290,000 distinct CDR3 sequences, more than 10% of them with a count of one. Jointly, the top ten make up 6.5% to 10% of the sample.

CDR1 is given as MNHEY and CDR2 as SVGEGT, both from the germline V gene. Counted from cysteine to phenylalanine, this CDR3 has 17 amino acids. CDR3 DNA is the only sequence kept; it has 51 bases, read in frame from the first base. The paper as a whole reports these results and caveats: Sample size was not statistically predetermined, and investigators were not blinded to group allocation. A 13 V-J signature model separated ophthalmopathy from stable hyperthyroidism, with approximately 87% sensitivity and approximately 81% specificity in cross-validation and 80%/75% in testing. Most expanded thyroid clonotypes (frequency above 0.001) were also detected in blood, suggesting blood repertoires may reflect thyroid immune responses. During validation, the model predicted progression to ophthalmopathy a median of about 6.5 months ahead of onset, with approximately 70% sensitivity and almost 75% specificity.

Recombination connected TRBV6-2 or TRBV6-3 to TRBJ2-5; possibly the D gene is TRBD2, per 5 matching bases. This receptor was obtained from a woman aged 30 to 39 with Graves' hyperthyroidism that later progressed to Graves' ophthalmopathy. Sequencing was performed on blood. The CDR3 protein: CAISDLTGNNFLETQYF. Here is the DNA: TGTGCCATCAGTGACTTGACCGGGAATAACTTCCTAGAGACCCAGTACTTC.